The subject of this entry is one T cell receptor (beta chain). Its target is not known. The CDR3 totals 16 residues. J was trimmed by 4 bases and V by 3 bases; bases with no gene match: 11. Germline V CDR1 and CDR2: SGHRS, YFSETQ. This specimen comes from a study of early T cells in non-severe SARS-CoV-2 infection. Study-wide points: Using VDJdb, the matching emphasized anti-spike CD8 responses while missing private and CD4 specificities.

Unique molecular identifiers (one per individual cDNA molecule) were attached. MiXCR, run by TCRdb on the 5' RACE reads, gives a single entry per CDR3 protein. The table has roughly 120,000 distinct CDR3 sequences, around 14% seen once; the top ten hold just over 20%. The sequence came from an adult who was a healthcare worker with PCR-confirmed SARS-CoV-2 infection or an uninfected control (not recorded which). The rearrangement uses TRBV5-1 and TRBJ1-2; 8 nucleotides agree with TRBD1. The sequenced material came from whole blood. Written as DNA, the CDR3 is TGCGCCAGCAGCTGGGGACAGGCCCTAACGACCTATGGCTACACCTTC. This codes for CASSWGQALTTYGYTF. The full variable domain, completed using reference TRBV5-1 and TRBJ1-2, is KAGVTQTPRYLIKTRGQQVTLSCSPISGHRSVSWYQQTPGQGLQFLFEYFSETQRNKGNFPGRFSGRQFSNSRSEMNVSTLELGDSALYLCASSWGQALTTYGYTFGSGTRLTVV.